This paragraph reports one TCR beta chain. The V gene end was trimmed by 5 bases and the J gene end by 9 bases; junction bases not matched to a gene: 2. CDR1 is SGHAT and CDR2 is FQDESV in the germline V gene (reference sequence). The CDR3 covers 12 residues. The record originates from a study of early T cells in non-severe SARS-CoV-2 infection. Each CDR3 protein is one row after TCRdb ran MiXCR on the 5' RACE reads. The data hold around 56,000 distinct CDR3 sequences, with less than 15% observed a single time. The V call is TRBV11-1, the J call TRBJ2-1; 9 bases map to TRBD2. The receptor was derived from an adult who was a healthcare worker with PCR-confirmed SARS-CoV-2 infection or an uninfected control (not recorded which). The sequencing here drew on whole blood, taken at baseline. CDR3 protein: CASSPSGIEQFF. CDR3 sequence (DNA): TGTGCCAGCAGCCCTAGCGGGATTGAGCAGTTCTTC.